The 20 T cell receptor beta chains listed next were all sequenced from one sample in a study. TCRdb called the 5' RACE reads again in MiXCR, with one record for every CDR3 protein. This table has roughly 23,000 distinct CDR3 sequences, about 30% appearing once. The sequenced sample was tumor-infiltrating naive CD4+ T cells sorted from the breast tumor. The subset is: naive CD4+ T cells, CD4+CD45RA+CD25-. The source is a female donor with breast cancer.

The rearrangement joins TRBV20-1 to TRBJ1-5; a weak D match, TRBD1 (6 bases). The germline V gene encodes CDR1 DFQATT and CDR2 SNEGSKA (reference sequence). Trimming took off 5 bases at V and 11 bases at J, with 19 bases between the two ends. The CDR3 extends over 13 amino acids. CDR3 DNA sequence: TGCAGTGCTTCCGGGGGGGGCCGGGGGGCCCAGCATTTT. This sequence encodes CSASGGGRGAQHF.

The rearrangement joins TRBV18 to TRBJ1-5; the D gene is possibly TRBD1 (6 bases). This CDR3 spans 16 amino acids. CDR1 and CDR2 from the germline V gene are KGHSH and LQKENI. Trimming took off 4 bases at V and 0 bases at J, with 13 bases between the two ends. The CDR3 DNA is TGTGCCAGCTCACACGCCAGGGGTACTAGCAATCAGCCCCAGCATTTT. Its protein is CASSHARGTSNQPQHF.

This clonotype was seen a few times. This may come from a read error, since a much larger clone is one base off. V and J are TRBV12-3 or TRBV12-4 and TRBJ1-5; D might be TRBD1 (5 bases). The CDR3 covers 17 residues. V was cut by 7 bases and J by 4 bases, with 23 bases left in between. The CDR3 nucleotides read TGTGCCAGCACTCAAAGGGCTAGGGGTGGCAGAAATCAGCCCCAGCATTTT. This translates into CASTQRARGGRNQPQHF.

This clonotype was counted only a few times. The rearrangement joins TRBV27 to TRBJ2-2; D unresolved. CDR1 MNHEY and CDR2 SMNVEV come from the germline V gene (reference sequence). Trimming removed 5 bases from V and 8 bases from J, with 12 bases in between. The CDR3 has 13 residues. CDR3 in amino acids: CASSPTGVGELFF. As DNA, the CDR3 is TGTGCCAGCAGTCCAACCGGTGTGGGGGAGCTGTTTTTT.

The chain uses TRBV7-9 and TRBJ2-7; no clear D gene. Between the trimmed V and J ends, which lost 5 bases and 1 base, there was a span of 9 bases. CDR1 and CDR2 (germline): SEHNR, FQNEAQ (reference sequence). This CDR3 has 13 residues. CDR3 DNA: TGTGCCAGCAGCCCACCGGGTTCCTACGAGCAGTACTTC. Protein: CASSPPGSYEQYF.

This clonotype is deemed medium-sized (0.01 to 0.1%). The chain is built from TRBV12-3 or TRBV12-4 and TRBJ2-1, with TRBD2 identical over 10 bases. Trimming cost V 3 bases and J 6 bases; bases outside gene matches: 5. The CDR3 runs 15 residues. The DNA for the CDR3 is TGTGCCAGCAGTTTGATTAGCGGGAGGAGCAATGAGCAGTTCTTC. Translating gives CASSLISGRSNEQFF.

Remarks on this clonotype: A read error may explain this, as a much larger clone is one base away. The chain uses TRBV18 and TRBJ2-1; D may be TRBD1 or TRBD2 (5 bases each). This CDR3 is 15 amino acids long. Trimming removed 1 base from V and 2 bases from J, with 9 bases in between. CDR1 is KGHSH and CDR2 is LQKENI in the germline V gene. Here the CDR3 reads CASSPQWDPYNEQFF. The DNA for the CDR3 is TGTGCCAGCTCACCACAATGGGACCCCTACAATGAGCAGTTCTTC.

As concerns this clonotype: This may be a read error: a much more frequent sequence differs by one nucleotide. V gene TRBV7-8 combines with J gene TRBJ2-7, with 8 bases that match TRBD2. The CDR3 length is 13 residues. Germline assignment: CDR1 SGHVS and CDR2 FQNEAQ. Trimming took 7 bases from V and 6 from J; bases not matched to a gene: 8. The CDR3 sequence: CASNREGLREQYF. Here the CDR3 DNA reads TGTGCCAGCAATCGGGAGGGGTTGCGCGAGCAGTACTTC.

This clonotype counts as medium-sized. J is TRBJ2-3 and V is TRBV7-9; tentatively, D is TRBD1 or TRBD2 (6 bases each). CDR3 length: 20 amino acids. Trimming left V 7 bases short and J 0 bases short, with 29 bases between. Germline V gives CDR1 SEHNR, CDR2 FQNEAQ (reference sequence). The chain's CDR3 is CASNPIRGARLEWSTDTQYF. Here the CDR3 DNA reads TGTGCCAGCAACCCTATAAGGGGGGCGAGACTAGAGTGGAGCACAGATACGCAGTATTTT.

This clonotype was seen more than once but under ten times. The chain employs TRBV7-9 and TRBJ2-1; D remains ambiguous. Trimming removed 5 bases from V and 7 bases from J, with 9 bases in between. Looked up from germline, CDR1 is SEHNR and CDR2 is FQNEAQ (reference sequence). The CDR3 runs 12 residues. This CDR3 is CASSLNSNEQFF. As DNA, the CDR3 is TGTGCCAGCAGCCTAAATTCGAATGAGCAGTTCTTC.

This clonotype appeared a few times. This chain uses TRBV12-3 or TRBV12-4 with TRBJ2-2, with D tentatively TRBD2 (6 bases). The CDR3 spans 14 residues. Deletions cut 3 bases from V and 5 bases from J, with 10 bases between. CDR3 sequence: CASSFFGGTGELFF. CDR3 in DNA: TGTGCCAGCAGTTTTTTCGGGGGAACCGGGGAGCTGTTTTTT.

Sample share makes this clonotype medium-sized (0.01 to 0.1%). The rearrangement joins TRBV6-2 or TRBV6-3 to TRBJ2-1; 8 positions agree with TRBD2. The CDR3 is made up of 13 amino acids. Losses at the gene ends were 4 bases for V and 7 bases for J; bases not matched to a gene: 3. CDR1 MNHEY and CDR2 SVGEGT come from the germline V gene. In nucleotides, the CDR3 is TGTGCCAGCAGTTCCGGACTAGCTAATGAGCAGTTCTTC. It yields the protein CASSSGLANEQFF.

There are many counts of this clonotype. The chain links TRBV6-5 to TRBJ1-5; no reliable D call. Germline values: CDR1 MNHEY, CDR2 SVGAGI. The CDR3 is 14 amino acids. Trimming stripped 5 bases from V and 0 bases from J, with 8 bases between. CDR3 sequence reads: CASSPYYSNQPQHF. CDR3 sequence (DNA): TGTGCCAGCAGTCCCTACTATAGCAATCAGCCCCAGCATTTT.

This clonotype is medium-sized within its sample. This CDR3 is CASRNTVGALSHEQYF. The CDR3 DNA follows: TGCGCCAGCAGGAATACGGTAGGGGCGCTCTCGCACGAGCAGTACTTC. This rearrangement joins TRBV5-1 to TRBJ2-7, with a weak D call TRBD1 (5 bases). The CDR3 is 16 residues long. Deletions cut 5 bases from V and 5 bases from J, with 23 bases between. Germline lookup yields CDR1 SGHRS and CDR2 YFSETQ.

The gene calls are TRBV7-9 and TRBJ1-1, with 7 bases identical to TRBD1. The CDR3 is made up of 11 amino acids. With 6 bases clipped from V and 8 bases from J, the junction kept 3 bases outside the gene matches. From germline, CDR1 is SEHNR and CDR2 FQNEAQ (reference sequence). In DNA, the CDR3 is TGTGCCAGCAGGCGACAGGGCGAAGCTTTCTTT. Its protein product is CASRRQGEAFF. Variable domain in full (rest from reference TRBV7-9 and TRBJ1-1): DTGVSQNPRHKITKRGQNVTFRCDPISEHNRLYWYRQTLGQGPEFLTYFQNEAQLEKSRLLSDRFSAERPKGSFSTLEIQRTEQGDSAMYLCASRRQGEAFFGQGTRLTVV.

This clonotype has a count of ten or more. The chain combines TRBV27 with TRBJ2-1; TRBD1 matches at 7 bases. The germline V gene has CDR1 MNHEY and CDR2 SMNVEV (reference sequence). The CDR3 runs to 13 residues. V shed 5 bases and J 15 bases; nucleotides not matched to a gene: 13. Written as DNA, the CDR3 is TGTGCCAGCAGTAGATCCGGGACAGTATCTTGGTTCTTC. This sequence encodes CASSRSGTVSWFF.

By sample share, this clonotype is medium-sized (0.01 to 0.1%). This chain joins TRBV12-3 or TRBV12-4 and TRBJ2-1; 13 nucleotides align to TRBD2. The CDR3 spans 14 residues. J gave up 9 bases and V 5 bases, and 4 bases lay outside the gene matches. The CDR3 DNA is TGTGCCAGCAGTCCAAGGACTAGCGGGAGTGAGCAGTTCTTC. Amino acids: CASSPRTSGSEQFF.

Judged by abundance, this clonotype is medium-sized. The chain carries TRBV29-1 and TRBJ2-6, with D unresolved. Trimming removed 6 bases from V and 4 bases from J, with 7 bases in between. The CDR3 has 12 residues. Germline assignment: CDR1 SQVTM and CDR2 ANQGSEA. CDR3 protein: CSVDQGANVLTF. In DNA, the CDR3 is TGCAGCGTCGATCAGGGGGCCAACGTCCTGACTTTC. The full variable domain, in which reference TRBV29-1 and TRBJ2-6 provide the parts outside the CDR3, is SAVISQKPSRDICQRGTSLTIQCQVDSQVTMMFWYRQQPGQSLTLIATANQGSEATYESGFVIDKFPISRPNLTFSTLTVSNMSPEDSSIYLCSVDQGANVLTFGAGSRLTVL.

This clonotype showed up just a few times. This sequence joins TRBV6-6 and TRBJ2-1, with a possible D match to TRBD2 (5 bases). This CDR3 spans 12 amino acids. Per the germline V gene, CDR1 is MNHNY and CDR2 is SVGAGI (reference sequence). The V end lost 5 bases, the J end lost 9 bases, and 11 bases lay between the germline ends. The CDR3 sequence: CASSELGPEQFF. Written as DNA, the CDR3 is TGTGCCAGCAGTGAACTAGGTCCTGAGCAGTTCTTC.

This clonotype has a handful of counts. The chain combines TRBV20-1 with TRBJ2-1; 7 nucleotides agree with TRBD2. The CDR3 length is 14 residues. V shed 5 bases, J shed 8 bases, and the junction held 12 bases outside the gene matches. CDR1 DFQATT and CDR2 SNEGSKA come from the germline V gene (reference sequence). In DNA, the CDR3 is TGCAGTGCTTGCCTACTAGCGCGAGTTTATGAGCAGTTCTTC. Amino acid sequence: CSACLLARVYEQFF.